The following is a TCR beta chain sequence with its context. The antigen is unknown. These data belong to a study of CD8 T cells in ankylosing spondylitis. Study-wide findings and caveats: Reportedly, disease-linked clones are significantly enriched in ankylosing spondylitis patients' matched synovial fluid.

This CDR3 contains 16 residues. V lost 9 bases, J lost 2 bases, and 19 bases lay in between. In making TCR beta libraries, quantitative 5'-RACE with molecular barcodes was used. TCRdb reanalysed the 5' RACE reads using MiXCR and keeps one entry per CDR3 protein. The sample records 230,000 or so distinct CDR3 sequences, 15% to 20% being singletons. This receptor was taken from a male donor with ankylosing spondylitis or in good health (not recorded which). Material: blood, either unsorted or a sorted T cell fraction (not recorded which). This chain links TRBV12-3 or TRBV12-4 with TRBJ1-4, with D possibly matching TRBD1 (5 bases). CDR3 DNA sequence: TGTGCCAGTAGGCCTGCCGGGGCAGGCACTAATGAAAAACTGTTTTTT. Amino acids: CASRPAGAGTNEKLFF.